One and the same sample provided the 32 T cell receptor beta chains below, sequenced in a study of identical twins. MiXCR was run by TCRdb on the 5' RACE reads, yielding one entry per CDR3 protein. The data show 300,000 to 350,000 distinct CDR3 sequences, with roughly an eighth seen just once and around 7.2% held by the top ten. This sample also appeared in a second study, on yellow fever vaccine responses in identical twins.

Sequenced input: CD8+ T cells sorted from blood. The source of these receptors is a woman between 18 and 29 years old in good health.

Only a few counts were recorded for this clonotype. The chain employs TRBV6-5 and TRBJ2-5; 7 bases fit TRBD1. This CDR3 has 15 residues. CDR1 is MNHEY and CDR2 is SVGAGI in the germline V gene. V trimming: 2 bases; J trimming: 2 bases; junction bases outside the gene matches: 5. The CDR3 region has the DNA TGTGCCAGCAGTTACAAAGGGGGCACTCAAGAGACCCAGTACTTC. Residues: CASSYKGGTQETQYF.

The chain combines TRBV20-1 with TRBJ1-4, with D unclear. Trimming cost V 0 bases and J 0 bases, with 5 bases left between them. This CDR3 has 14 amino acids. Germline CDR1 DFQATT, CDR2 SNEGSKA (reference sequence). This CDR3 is CSARELATNEKLFF. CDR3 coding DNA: TGCAGTGCTAGAGAGCTTGCAACTAATGAAAAACTGTTTTTT.

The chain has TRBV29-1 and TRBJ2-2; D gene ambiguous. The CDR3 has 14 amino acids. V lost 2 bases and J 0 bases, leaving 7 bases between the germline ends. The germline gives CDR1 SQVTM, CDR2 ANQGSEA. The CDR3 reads CSVEFGTNTGELFF. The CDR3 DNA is TGCAGCGTTGAATTTGGGACGAACACCGGGGAGCTGTTTTTT.

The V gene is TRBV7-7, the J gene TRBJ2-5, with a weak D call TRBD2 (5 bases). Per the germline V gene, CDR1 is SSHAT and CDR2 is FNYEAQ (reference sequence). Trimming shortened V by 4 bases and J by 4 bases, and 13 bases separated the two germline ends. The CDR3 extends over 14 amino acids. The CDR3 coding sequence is TGTGCCAGCAGCTCCCGGGAACCTGGAGAGACCCAGTACTTC. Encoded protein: CASSSREPGETQYF.

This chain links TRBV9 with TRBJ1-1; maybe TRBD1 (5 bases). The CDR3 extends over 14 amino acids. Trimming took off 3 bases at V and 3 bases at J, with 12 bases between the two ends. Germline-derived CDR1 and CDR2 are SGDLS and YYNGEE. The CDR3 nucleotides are TGTGCCAGCAGCGGAGAACGGGGGTACACTGAAGCTTTCTTT. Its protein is CASSGERGYTEAFF.

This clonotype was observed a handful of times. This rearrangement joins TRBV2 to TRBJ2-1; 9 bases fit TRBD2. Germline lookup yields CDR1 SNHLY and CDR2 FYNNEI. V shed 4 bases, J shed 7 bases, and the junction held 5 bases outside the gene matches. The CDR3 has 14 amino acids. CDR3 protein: CASSGLAGRNEQFF. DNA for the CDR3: TGTGCCAGCAGTGGGCTAGCGGGAAGGAATGAGCAGTTCTTC.

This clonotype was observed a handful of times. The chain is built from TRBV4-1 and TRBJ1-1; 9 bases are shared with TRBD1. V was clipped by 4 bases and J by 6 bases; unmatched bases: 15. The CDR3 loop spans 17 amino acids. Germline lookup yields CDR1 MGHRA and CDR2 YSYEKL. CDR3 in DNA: TGCGCCAGCAGCCCCTCTACGACCGGACAGGGGATGCCTGAAGCTTTCTTT. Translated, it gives CASSPSTTGQGMPEAFF.

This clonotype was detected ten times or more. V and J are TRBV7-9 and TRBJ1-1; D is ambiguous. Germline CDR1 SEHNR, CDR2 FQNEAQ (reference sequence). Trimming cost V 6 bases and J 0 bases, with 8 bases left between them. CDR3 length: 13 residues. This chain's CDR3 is CASRSEVNTEAFF. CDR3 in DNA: TGTGCCAGCAGGAGTGAGGTGAACACTGAAGCTTTCTTT.

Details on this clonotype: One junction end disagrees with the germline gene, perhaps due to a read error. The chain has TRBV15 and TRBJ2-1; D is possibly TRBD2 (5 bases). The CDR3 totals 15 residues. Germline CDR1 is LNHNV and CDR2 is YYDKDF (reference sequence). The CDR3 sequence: CATSGLGGSRSFQIF. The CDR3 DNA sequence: TGTGCCACCAGCGGACTCGGCGGGTCTCGAAGCTTCCAGATCTTC.

As DNA, the CDR3 is TGTGCCAGCAGTTTTCCCCACTCTGGGGCCAACGTCCTGACTTTC. Residues: CASSFPHSGANVLTF. The chain combines TRBV12-3 or TRBV12-4 with TRBJ2-6; D is unclear. V lost 3 bases and J 0 bases, leaving 6 bases between the germline ends. The CDR3 length is 15 residues.

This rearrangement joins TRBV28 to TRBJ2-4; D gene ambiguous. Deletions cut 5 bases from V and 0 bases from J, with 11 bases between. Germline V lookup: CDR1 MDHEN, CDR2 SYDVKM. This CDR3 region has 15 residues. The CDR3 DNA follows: TGTGCCAGCAGTATCCAAGGGATAGCCAAAAACATTCAGTACTTC. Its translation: CASSIQGIAKNIQYF.

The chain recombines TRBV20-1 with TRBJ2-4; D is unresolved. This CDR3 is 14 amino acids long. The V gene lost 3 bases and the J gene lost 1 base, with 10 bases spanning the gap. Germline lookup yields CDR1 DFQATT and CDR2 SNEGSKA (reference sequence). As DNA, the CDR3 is TGCAGTGCTAGTAAAAGGCCGGCCAAAAACATTCAGTACTTC. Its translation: CSASKRPAKNIQYF.

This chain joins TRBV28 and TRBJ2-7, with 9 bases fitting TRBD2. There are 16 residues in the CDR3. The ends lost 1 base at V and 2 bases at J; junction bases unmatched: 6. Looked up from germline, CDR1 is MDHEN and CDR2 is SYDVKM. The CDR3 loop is CASSLYGGRAAYEQYF. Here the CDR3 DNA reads TGTGCCAGCAGTTTATACGGCGGGAGGGCCGCCTACGAGCAGTACTTC.

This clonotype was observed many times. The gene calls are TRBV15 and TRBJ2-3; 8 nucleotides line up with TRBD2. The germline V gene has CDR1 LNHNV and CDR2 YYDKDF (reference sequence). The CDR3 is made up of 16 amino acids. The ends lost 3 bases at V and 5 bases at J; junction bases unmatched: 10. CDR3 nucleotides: TGTGCCACCAGCAGTGGTCTGGCGGGGGGTATAGATACGCAGTATTTT. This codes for CATSSGLAGGIDTQYF.

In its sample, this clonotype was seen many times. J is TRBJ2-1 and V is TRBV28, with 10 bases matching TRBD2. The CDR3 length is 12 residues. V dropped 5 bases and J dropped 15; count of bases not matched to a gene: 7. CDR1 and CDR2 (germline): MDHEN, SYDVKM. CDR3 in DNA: TGTGCCAGCAGTACCTTGGGACTAGCGCGGTTCTTC. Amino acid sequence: CASSTLGLARFF.

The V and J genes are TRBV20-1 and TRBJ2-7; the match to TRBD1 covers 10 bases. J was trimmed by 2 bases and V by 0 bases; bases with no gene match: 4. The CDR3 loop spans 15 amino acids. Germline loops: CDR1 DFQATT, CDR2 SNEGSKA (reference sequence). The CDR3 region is CSARDRTGGTYEQYF. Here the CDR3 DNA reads TGCAGTGCTAGAGACCGGACAGGGGGAACCTACGAGCAGTACTTC.

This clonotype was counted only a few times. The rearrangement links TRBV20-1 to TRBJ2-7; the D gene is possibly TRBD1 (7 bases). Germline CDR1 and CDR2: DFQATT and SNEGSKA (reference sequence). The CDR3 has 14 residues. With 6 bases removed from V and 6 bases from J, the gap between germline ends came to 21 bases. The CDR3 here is CSAETGRRLAEQYV. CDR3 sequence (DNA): TGCAGTGCGGAGACAGGGAGGAGACTGGCCGAGCAGTACGTC.

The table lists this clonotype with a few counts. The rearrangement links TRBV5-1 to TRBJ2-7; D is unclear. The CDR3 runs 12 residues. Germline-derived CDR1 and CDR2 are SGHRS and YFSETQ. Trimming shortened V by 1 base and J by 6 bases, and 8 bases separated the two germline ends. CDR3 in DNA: TGCGCCAGCAGCTTGTCTCCCTCCGAGCAGTACTTC. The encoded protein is CASSLSPSEQYF.

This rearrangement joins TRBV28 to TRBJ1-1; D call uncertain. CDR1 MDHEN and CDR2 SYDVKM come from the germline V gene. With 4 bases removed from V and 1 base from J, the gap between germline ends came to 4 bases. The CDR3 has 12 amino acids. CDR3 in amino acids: CASSWQNTEAFF. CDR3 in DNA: TGTGCCAGCAGTTGGCAGAACACTGAAGCTTTCTTT.

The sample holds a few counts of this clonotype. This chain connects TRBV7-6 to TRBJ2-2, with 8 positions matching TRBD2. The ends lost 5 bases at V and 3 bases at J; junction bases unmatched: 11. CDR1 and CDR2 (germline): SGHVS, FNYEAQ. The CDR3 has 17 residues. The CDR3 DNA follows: TGTGCCAGCAGCATTGTTCTAGCGGGTATTGACACCGGGGAGCTGTTTTTT. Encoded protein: CASSIVLAGIDTGELFF. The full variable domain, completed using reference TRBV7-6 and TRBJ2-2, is GAGVSQSPRYKVTKRGQDVALRCDPISGHVSLYWYRQALGQGPEFLTYFNYEAQQDKSGLPNDRFSAERPEGSISTLTIQRTEQRDSAMYRCASSIVLAGIDTGELFFGEGSRLTVL.

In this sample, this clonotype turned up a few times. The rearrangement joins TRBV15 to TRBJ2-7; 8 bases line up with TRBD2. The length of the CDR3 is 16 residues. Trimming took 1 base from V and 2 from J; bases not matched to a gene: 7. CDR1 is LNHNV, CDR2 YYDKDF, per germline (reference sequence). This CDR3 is CATSRVGRDSTYEQYF. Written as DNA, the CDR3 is TGTGCCACCAGCAGAGTCGGGAGGGACTCGACCTACGAGCAGTACTTC.

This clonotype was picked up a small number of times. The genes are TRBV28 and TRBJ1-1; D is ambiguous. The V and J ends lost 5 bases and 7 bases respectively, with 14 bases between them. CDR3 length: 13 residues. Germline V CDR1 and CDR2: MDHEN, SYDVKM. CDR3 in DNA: TGTGCCAGCAGTGAGGCCCGAAGGGATGAAGCTTTCTTT. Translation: CASSEARRDEAFF.

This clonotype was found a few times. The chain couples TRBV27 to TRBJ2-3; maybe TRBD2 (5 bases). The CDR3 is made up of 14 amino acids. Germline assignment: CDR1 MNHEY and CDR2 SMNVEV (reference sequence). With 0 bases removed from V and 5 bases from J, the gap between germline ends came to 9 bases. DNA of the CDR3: TGTGCCAGCAGTTTATCTAGCCGGGAAGATACGCAGTATTTT. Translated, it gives CASSLSSREDTQYF.

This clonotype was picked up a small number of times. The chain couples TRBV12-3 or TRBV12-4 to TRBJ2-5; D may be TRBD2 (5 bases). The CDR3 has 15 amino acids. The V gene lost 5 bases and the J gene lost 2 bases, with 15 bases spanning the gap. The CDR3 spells CASSASKRLQETQYF. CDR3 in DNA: TGTGCCAGCAGTGCCTCGAAGCGGTTACAAGAGACCCAGTACTTC.

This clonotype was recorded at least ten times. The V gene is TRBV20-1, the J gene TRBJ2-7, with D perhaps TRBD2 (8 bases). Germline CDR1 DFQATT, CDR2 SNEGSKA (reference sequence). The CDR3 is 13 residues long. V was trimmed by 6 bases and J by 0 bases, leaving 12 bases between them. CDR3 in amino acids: CSARGTSSYEQYF. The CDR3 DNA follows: TGCAGTGCCAGGGGGACTAGCTCCTACGAGCAGTACTTC.

CDR3 region: CASSSQLAGGRFGGETQYF. The CDR3 coding sequence is TGTGCCAGCAGCTCCCAACTAGCGGGGGGGCGATTTGGGGGAGAGACCCAGTACTTC. The rearrangement uses TRBV7-6 and TRBJ2-5; the match to TRBD2 covers 13 bases. Germline assignment: CDR1 SGHVS and CDR2 FNYEAQ. With V trimmed by 4 bases and J by 4 bases, 15 bases remained unmatched. This CDR3 is 19 amino acids long.

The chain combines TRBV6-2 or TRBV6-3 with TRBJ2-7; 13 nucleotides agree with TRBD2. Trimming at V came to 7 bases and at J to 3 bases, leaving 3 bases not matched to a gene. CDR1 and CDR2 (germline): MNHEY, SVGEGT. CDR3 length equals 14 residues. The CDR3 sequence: CASKGLAGDYEQYF. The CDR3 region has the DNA TGTGCCAGCAAAGGACTAGCGGGAGACTACGAGCAGTACTTC.

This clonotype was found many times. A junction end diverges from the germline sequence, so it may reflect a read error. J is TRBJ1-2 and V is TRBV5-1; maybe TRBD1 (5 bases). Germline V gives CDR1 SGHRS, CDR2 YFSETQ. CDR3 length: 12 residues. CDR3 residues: CASSFISGAGDF. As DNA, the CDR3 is TGCGCCAGCAGCTTTATTTCCGGGGCCGGAGACTTC.

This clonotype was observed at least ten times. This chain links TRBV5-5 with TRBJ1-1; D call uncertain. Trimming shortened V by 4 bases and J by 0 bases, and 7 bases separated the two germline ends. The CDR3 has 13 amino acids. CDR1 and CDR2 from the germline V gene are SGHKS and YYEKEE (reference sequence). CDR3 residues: CASSPPLNTEAFF. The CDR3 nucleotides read TGTGCCAGCAGCCCGCCTCTGAACACTGAAGCTTTCTTT.

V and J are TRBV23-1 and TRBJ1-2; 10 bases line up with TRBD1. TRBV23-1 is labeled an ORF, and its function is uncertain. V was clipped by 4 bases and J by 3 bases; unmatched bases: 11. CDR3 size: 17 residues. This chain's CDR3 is CASSRSGDRGCDYGYTF. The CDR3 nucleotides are TGCGCCAGCAGTCGCTCCGGGGACAGGGGATGTGACTATGGCTACACCTTC.

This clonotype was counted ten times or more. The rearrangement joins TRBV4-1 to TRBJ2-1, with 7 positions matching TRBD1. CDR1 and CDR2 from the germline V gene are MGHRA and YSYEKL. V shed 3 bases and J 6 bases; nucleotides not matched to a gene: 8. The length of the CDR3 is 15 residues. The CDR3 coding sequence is TGCGCCAGCAGCCACCGACAGGGCCCCCTCAATGAGCAGTTCTTC. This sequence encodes CASSHRQGPLNEQFF.

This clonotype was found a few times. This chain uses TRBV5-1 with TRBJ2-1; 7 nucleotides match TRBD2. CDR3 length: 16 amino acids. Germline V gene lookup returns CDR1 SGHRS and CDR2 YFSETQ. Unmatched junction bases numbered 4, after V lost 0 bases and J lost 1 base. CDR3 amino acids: CASSLGAGVSYNEQFF. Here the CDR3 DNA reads TGCGCCAGCAGCTTGGGGGCGGGGGTATCCTACAATGAGCAGTTCTTC. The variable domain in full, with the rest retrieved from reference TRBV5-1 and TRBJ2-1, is KAGVTQTPRYLIKTRGQQVTLSCSPISGHRSVSWYQQTPGQGLQFLFEYFSETQRNKGNFPGRFSGRQFSNSRSEMNVSTLELGDSALYLCASSLGAGVSYNEQFFGPGTRLTVL.